This TCR beta chain was sequenced in a study of Ad26.COV2.S vaccination and SARS-CoV-2 variants. Study-level information: Intramuscularly, Ad26.COV2.S was given either once or twice, 56 days apart.

Study-wide points: Reported post-vaccination CD8+ and CD4+ T cell responses to spike showed substantial breadth. Analytic work on TCR breadth and depth might have understated the full extent of total T cell responses.

Sequencing was performed with immunoSEQ multiplex PCR; in TCRdb, only in-frame clones are kept and a portion is missing. The table has about 680,000 clones, more than 70% seen once. The treatment: some 19 received Ad26.COV2.S at low or high dose, single or two shots; roughly five received placebo; per-sample allocation not given. Repertoires come from day 63 after the first vaccine or placebo injection. Comments on this clone: The antigen remains unidentified.

V lost 6 bases to trimming and J lost 3 bases, with 9 bases between them. This CDR3 has 11 amino acids. The germline CDR1 and CDR2 sequences are SQVTM and ANQGSEA. The rearrangement links TRBV29-1 to TRBJ2-7; tentatively, D is TRBD1 or TRBD2 (5 bases each). This TCR derives from a person between 18 and 60 years old who received the Ad26.COV2.S COVID-19 vaccine or a placebo. This sample comprised peripheral blood, obtained in a trial of Ad26.COV2.S vaccine versus placebo. In DNA, the CDR3 is TGCAGCGTAGGGACCTACTACGAGCAGTACTTC. Its protein product is CSVGTYYEQYF.